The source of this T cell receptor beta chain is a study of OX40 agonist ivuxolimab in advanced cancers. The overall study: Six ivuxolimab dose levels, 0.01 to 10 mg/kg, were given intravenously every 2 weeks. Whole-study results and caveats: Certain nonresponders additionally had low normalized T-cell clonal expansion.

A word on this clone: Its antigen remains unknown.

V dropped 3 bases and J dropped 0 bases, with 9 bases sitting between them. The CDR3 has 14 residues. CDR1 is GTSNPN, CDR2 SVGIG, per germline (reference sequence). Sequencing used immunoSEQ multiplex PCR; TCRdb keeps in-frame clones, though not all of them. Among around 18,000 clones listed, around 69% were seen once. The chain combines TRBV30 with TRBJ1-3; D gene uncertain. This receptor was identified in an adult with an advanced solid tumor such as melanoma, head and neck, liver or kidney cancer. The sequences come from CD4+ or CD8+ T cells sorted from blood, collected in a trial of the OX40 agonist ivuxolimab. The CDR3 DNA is TGTGCCTGGAGCGTCCACACCTCTGGAAACACCATATATTTT. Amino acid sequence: CAWSVHTSGNTIYF.